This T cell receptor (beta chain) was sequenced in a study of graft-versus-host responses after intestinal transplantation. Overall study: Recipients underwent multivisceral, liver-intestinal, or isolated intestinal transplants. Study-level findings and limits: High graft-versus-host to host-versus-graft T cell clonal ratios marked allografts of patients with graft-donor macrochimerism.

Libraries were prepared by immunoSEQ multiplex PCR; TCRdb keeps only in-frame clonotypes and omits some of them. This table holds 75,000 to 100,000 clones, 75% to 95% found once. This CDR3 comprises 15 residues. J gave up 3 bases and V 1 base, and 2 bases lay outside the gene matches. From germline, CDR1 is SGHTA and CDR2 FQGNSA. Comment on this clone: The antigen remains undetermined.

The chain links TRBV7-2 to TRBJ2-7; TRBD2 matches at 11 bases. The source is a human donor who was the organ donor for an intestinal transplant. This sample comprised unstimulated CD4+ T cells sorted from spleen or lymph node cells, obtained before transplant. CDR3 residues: CASSLDGTSGYEQYF. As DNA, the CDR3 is TGTGCCAGCAGCTTAGACGGGACTAGCGGCTACGAGCAGTACTTC.